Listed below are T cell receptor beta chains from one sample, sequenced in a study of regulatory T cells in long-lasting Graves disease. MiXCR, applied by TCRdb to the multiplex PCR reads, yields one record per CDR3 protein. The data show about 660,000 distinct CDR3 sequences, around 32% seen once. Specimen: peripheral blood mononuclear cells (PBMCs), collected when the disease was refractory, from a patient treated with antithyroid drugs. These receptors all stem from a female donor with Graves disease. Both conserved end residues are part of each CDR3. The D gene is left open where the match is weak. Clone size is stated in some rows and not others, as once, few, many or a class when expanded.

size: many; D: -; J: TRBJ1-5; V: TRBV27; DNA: TGTGCCAGCAACCCTTCGTGGGGTAGCAATCAGCCCCAGCATTTT; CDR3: CASNPSWGSNQPQHF
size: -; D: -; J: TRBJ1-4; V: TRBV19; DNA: TGTGCCAGTAGCCGGGCCCCAAATGAAAAACTGTTTTTT; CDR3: CASSRAPNEKLFF
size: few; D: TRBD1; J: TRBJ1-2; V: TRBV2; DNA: TGTGCCAGTCGGACAGGAAATTCCTATGGCTACACCTTC; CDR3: CASRTGNSYGYTF
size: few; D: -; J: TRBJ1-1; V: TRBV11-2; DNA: TGTGCCAGCAGCTTTGAGTGGGGGCCCTCTGAAGCTTTCTTT; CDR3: CASSFEWGPSEAFF
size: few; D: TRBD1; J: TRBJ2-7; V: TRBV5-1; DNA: TGCGCCAGCAGCTTGGACCTCACCCCGACAGGGCCCTACGAGCAGTACTTC; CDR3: CASSLDLTPTGPYEQYF
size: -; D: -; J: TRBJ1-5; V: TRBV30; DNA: TGTGCCTGGAGTATCGGACGGAACCATCAGCCCCAGCATTTT; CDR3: CAWSIGRNHQPQHF
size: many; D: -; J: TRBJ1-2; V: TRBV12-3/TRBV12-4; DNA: TGTGCCAGCAGTTTATCGAGGAGATATGGCTACACCTTC; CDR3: CASSLSRRYGYTF
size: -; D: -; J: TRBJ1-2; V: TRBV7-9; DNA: TGTGCCAGCAGCATGGTGGGAGACGTGAACACCTTC; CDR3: CASSMVGDVNTF
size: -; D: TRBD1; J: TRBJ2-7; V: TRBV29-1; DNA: TGCAGCGTTGAGACCGGGACAGGGACCTACGAGCAGTACTTC; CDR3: CSVETGTGTYEQYF
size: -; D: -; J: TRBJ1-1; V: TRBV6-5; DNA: TGTGCCAGCAGTTATAGACACTGGACTGAAGCTTTCTTT; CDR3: CASSYRHWTEAFF
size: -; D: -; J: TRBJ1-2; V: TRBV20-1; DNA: TGCAGTGCTAGAGAGGAAAACGACAGAATCTATGGCTACACCTTC; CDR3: CSAREENDRIYGYTF
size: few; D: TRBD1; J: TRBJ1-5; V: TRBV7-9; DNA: TGTGCCAGCAGCTCCCCTCCGGGACAGGGGAACAATCAGCCCCAGCATTTT; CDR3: CASSSPPGQGNNQPQHF
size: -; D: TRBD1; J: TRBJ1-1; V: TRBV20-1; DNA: TGCAGTGCTAGTATCAGACAGGGAGTGGGCACTGAAGCTTTCTTT; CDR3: CSASIRQGVGTEAFF
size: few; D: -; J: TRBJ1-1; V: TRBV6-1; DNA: TGTGCCAGCAGTACCCCCCCGGGGGTTGGGACTGAAGCTTTCTTT; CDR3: CASSTPPGVGTEAFF